The clone carrying this T cell receptor (beta chain) was found a few times. Its antigen is not identified. For TCRbeta, the library was prepared with unique molecular identifiers. In TCRdb, the PCR reads were re-called with MiXCR into one record per CDR3 protein. The table shows about a million distinct CDR3 sequences, with 25% to 35% occurring only once. The entry originates in a study of T-cell reconstitution after alpha-beta-depleted transplantation in children. Study-level results: Reports say that about two months after transplant, the alpha-beta T cells came out of several hundred graft clones that had expanded.

With 1 base removed from V and 2 bases from J, the gap between germline ends came to 14 bases. CDR1 and CDR2 (germline): LGHNA, YSLEER. The CDR3 runs to 16 residues. This TCR came from a boy less than two years old who had a stem cell transplant for SCID, so the T cells may come from the graft donor. The sample here was PBMCs, mostly from graft donor cells, taken 360 days after TCRalphabeta/CD19-depleted stem cell transplant. The chain links TRBV4-3 to TRBJ2-5, with D possibly TRBD1 on 6 matching bases. This chain's CDR3 is CASSQGLQGPQETQYF. CDR3 bases: TGCGCCAGCAGCCAAGGCCTACAGGGACCTCAAGAGACCCAGTACTTC.